This T cell receptor beta chain was identified in a study of T cell responses to AZD1222 COVID-19 vaccine. TCRdb's copy holds only in-frame clones and misses some; the assay was immunoSEQ multiplex PCR. The sample shows over 65,000 clones, approximately 89% of them seen only once. The V and J ends lost 9 bases and 0 bases, in that order; junction bases with no gene match: 4. This CDR3 contains 13 residues. This receptor was taken from an adult who received the AZD1222 COVID-19 vaccine. Material: peripheral blood, obtained 28 days after the second AZD1222 dose. The chain combines TRBV12-3 or TRBV12-4 with TRBJ1-2; TRBD1 aligns across 7 bases. The DNA of the CDR3 is TGTGCCAGTAAACAGGGGCCTAACTATGGCTACACCTTC. As protein: CASKQGPNYGYTF.